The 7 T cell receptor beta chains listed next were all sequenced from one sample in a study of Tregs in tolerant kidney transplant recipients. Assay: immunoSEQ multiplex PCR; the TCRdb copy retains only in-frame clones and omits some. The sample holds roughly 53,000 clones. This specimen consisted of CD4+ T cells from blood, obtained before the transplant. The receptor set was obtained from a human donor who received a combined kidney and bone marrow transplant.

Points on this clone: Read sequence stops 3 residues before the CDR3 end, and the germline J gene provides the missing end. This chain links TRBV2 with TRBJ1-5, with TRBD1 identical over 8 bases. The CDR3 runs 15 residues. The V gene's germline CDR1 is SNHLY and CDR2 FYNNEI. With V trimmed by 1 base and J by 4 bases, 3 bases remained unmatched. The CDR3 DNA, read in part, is TGTGCCAGCAGTGAAGGGAACAGGGGGAATCAGCCC. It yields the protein CASSEGNRGNQP. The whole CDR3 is CASSEGNRGNQPQHF.

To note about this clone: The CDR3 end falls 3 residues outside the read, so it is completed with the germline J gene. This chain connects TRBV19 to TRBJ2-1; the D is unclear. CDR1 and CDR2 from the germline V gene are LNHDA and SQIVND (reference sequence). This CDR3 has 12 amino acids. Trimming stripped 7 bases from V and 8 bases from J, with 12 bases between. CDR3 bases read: TGTGCCAGTAATTCCCCCCGGGATGAG. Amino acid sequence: CASNSPRDE. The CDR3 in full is CASNSPRDEQFF.

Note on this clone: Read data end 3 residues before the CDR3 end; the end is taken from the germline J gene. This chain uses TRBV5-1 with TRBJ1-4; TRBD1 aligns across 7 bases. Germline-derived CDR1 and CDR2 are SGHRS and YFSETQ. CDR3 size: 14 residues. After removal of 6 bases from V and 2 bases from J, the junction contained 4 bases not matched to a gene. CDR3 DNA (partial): TGCGCCAGCACAGGGGGGCCCACTAATGAAAAA. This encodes CASTGGPTNEK. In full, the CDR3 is CASTGGPTNEKLFF.

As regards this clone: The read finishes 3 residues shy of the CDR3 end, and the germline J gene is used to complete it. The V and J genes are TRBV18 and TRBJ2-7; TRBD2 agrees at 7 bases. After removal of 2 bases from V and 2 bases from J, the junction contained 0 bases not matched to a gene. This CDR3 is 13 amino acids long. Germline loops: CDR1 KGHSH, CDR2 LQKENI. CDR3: CASSPGTTYEQYF. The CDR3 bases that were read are TGTGCCAGCTCACCAGGGACTACCTACGAG.

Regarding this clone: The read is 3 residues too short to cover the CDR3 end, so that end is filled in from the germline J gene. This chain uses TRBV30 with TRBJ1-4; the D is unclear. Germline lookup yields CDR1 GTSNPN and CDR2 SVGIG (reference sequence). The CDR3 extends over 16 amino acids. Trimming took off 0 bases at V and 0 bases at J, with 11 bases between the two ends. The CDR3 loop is CAWSVGRPATNEKLFF. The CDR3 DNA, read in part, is TGTGCCTGGAGTGTCGGCAGGCCAGCAACTAATGAAAAA.

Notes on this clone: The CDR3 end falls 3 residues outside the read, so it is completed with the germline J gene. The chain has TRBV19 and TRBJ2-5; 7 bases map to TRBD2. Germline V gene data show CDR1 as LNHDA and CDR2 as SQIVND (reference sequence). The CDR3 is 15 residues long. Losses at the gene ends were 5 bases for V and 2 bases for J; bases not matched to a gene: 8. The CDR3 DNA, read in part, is TGTGCCAGTAGTTCCCTTCCTAGCGGACAAGAGACC. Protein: CASSSLPSGQET. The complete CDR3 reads CASSSLPSGQETQYF.

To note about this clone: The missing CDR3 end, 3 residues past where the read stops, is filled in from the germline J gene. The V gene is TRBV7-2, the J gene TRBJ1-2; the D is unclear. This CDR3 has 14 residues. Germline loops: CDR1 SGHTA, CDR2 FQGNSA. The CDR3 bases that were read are TGTGCCAGCAGCTCCTCACAAGGGTACGGAGGC. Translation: CASSSSQGYGG. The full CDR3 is CASSSSQGYGGYTF.